The clone carrying this T cell receptor (beta chain) occurred a few times. CDR3 length: 13 amino acids. Germline CDR1 reads SGHNT; CDR2 reads YYREEE (reference sequence). Deletions cut 4 bases from V and 4 bases from J, with 11 bases between. These data are taken from a study of shared clonotypes between healthy human individuals. Each PCR replicate from the sorted subsets contained about 200 ng DNA, which is 25,000 to 30,000 T cell genomes. In the study's own analysis: Filtering differed, since immunoSEQ gave only junction sequences and no quality scores. Repertoires were generated with immunoSEQ multiplex PCR, while TCRdb's copy carries only in-frame clones and drops some. That table furnishes V, J and clone size, whereas the DNA furnished D and trimming. The data show around 2,000,000 clones, 85% to 95% seen once. Terminally differentiated effector memory CD45RA+ cells were excluded by CCR7 positive selection of CD45RO-negative cells. All donors qualified as healthy HIV-negative adults and had experienced no recent acute infections or vaccinations.

The chain has TRBV5-4 and TRBJ1-1; maybe TRBD1 (6 bases). The sample consisted of naive CD8+ T cells from PBMCs. The origin of this receptor is a man aged 18 to 35 in good health. Some clones in this sample may be carry-over from other donors' samples. CDR3 loop: CASSLGQTTEAFF. DNA of the CDR3: TGTGCCAGCAGCCTCGGACAGACCACTGAAGCTTTCTTT.